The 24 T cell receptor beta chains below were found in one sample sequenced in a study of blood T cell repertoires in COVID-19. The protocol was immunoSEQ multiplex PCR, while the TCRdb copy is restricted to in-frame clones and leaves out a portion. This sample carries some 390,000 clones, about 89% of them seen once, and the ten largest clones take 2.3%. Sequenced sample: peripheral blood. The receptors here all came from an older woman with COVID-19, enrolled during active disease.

The CDR3 spells CASSQAPTTQGANYGYTF. The CDR3 DNA sequence: TGCGCCAGCAGCCAAGCCCCCACAACTCAGGGGGCAAACTATGGCTACACCTTC. The chain links TRBV4-1 to TRBJ1-2, with 8 positions matching TRBD1. Germline CDR1 and CDR2: MGHRA and YSYEKL. With 1 base clipped from V and 2 bases from J, the junction kept 12 bases outside the gene matches. The CDR3 totals 18 residues.

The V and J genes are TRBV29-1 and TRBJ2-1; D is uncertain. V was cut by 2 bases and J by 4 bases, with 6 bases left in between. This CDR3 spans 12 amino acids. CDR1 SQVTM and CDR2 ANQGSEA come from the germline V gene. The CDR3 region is CSVERSYNEQFF. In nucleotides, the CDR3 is TGCAGCGTTGAACGCAGTTACAATGAGCAGTTCTTC.

This CDR3 is CASSLELIGQLNTEAFF. CDR3 in DNA: TGTGCCAGCAGCTTAGAATTGATCGGACAGCTAAACACTGAAGCTTTCTTT. The rearrangement uses TRBV11-2 and TRBJ1-1, with D tentatively TRBD1 (6 bases). From germline, CDR1 is SGHAT and CDR2 FQNNGV. This CDR3 has 17 residues. V was shortened by 0 bases and J by 2 bases, with 16 bases between the two germline ends.

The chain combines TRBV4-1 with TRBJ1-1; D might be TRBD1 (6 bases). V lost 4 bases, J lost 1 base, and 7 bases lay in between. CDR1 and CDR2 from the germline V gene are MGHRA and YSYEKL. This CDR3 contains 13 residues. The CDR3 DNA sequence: TGCGCCAGCAGCCGACAGGAGAACACTGAAGCTTTCTTT. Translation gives CASSRQENTEAFF.

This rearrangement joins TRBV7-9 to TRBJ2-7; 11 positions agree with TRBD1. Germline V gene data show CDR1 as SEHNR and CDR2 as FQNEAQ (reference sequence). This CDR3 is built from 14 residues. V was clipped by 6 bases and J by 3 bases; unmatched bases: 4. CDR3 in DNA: TGTGCCAGCAGACCCGGGACAGGGGGCTACGAGCAGTACTTC. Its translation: CASRPGTGGYEQYF.

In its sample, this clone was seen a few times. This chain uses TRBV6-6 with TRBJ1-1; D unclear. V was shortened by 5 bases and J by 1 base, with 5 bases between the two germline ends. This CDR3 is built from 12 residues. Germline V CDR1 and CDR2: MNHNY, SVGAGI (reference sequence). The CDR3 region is CASSPGNTEAFF. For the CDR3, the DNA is TGTGCCAGCAGTCCAGGGAACACTGAAGCTTTCTTT.

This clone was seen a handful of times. CDR3 loop: CASSYSSGGQAEAFF. For the CDR3, the DNA is TGTGCCAGCAGTTACTCCTCGGGGGGCCAAGCTGAAGCTTTCTTT. This rearrangement joins TRBV6-6 to TRBJ1-1, with D perhaps TRBD1 (6 bases). The CDR3 is made up of 15 amino acids. V was cut by 0 bases and J by 6 bases, with 14 bases left in between. Germline CDR1 and CDR2: MNHNY and SVGAGI (reference sequence).

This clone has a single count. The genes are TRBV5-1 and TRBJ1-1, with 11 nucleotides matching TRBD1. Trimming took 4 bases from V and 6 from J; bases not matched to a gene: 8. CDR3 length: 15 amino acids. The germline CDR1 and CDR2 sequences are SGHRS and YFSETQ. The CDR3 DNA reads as TGCGCCAGCAGCGTTACGGGACAGGGGGGCTCTGAAGCTTTCTTT. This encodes CASSVTGQGGSEAFF.

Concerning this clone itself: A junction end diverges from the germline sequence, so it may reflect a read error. CDR3 nucleotides: TGTGCCAGCAGTTTGGTTCGACAGGGGTTT. This encodes CASSLVRQGF. The rearrangement joins TRBV27 to TRBJ1-4; 8 nucleotides match TRBD1. This CDR3 is 10 amino acids long. Germline V gene sequence: CDR1 MNHEY, CDR2 SMNVEV (reference sequence).

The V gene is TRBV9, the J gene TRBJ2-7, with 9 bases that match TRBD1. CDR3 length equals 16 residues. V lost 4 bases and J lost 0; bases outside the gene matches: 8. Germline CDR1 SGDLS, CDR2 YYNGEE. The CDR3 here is CASSPGQGILSYEQYF. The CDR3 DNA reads TGTGCCAGCAGCCCAGGACAGGGGATCCTCTCCTACGAGCAGTACTTC.

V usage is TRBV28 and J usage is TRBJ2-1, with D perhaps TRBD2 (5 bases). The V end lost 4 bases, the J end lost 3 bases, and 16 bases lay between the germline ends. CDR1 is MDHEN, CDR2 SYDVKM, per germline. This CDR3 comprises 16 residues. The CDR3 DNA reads TGTGCCAGCAGTTCCCCGACCAGTGGAGGCTACAATGAGCAGTTCTTC. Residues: CASSSPTSGGYNEQFF.

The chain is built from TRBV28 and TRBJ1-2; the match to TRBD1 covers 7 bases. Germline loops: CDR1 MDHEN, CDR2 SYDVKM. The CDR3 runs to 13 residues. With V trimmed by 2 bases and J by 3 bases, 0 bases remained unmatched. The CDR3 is CASSLGTDYGYTF. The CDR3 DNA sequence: TGTGCCAGCAGTTTAGGGACAGACTATGGCTACACCTTC.

The CDR3 DNA follows: TGCGCCAGCAGGCACTTACTAGCGGGGGGTTCAACAGATACGCAGTATTTT. It is translated as CASRHLLAGGSTDTQYF. The rearrangement uses TRBV10-2 and TRBJ2-3; 12 bases are a match to TRBD2. With V trimmed by 6 bases and J by 3 bases, 10 bases remained unmatched. The CDR3 spans 17 residues. Germline CDR1 WSHSY, CDR2 SAAADI.

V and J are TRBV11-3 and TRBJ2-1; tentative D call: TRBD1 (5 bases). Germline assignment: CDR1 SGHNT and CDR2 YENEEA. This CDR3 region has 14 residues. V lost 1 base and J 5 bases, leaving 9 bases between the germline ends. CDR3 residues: CASSLVQGNNEQFF. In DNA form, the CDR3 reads TGTGCCAGCAGCTTAGTGCAGGGAAACAATGAGCAGTTCTTC.

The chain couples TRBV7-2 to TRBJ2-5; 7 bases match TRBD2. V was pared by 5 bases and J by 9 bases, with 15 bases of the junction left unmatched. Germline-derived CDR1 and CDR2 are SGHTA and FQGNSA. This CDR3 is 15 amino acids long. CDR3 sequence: CASSVRTGRLMAQYF. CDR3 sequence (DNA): TGTGCCAGCAGCGTCAGAACCGGGAGGCTCATGGCCCAGTACTTC.

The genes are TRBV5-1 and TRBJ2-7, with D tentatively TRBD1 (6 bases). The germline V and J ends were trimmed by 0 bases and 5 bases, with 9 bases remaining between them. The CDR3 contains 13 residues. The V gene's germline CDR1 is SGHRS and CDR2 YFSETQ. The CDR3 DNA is TGCGCCAGCAGCTTGGCAGGGGCGAACGAGCAGTACTTC. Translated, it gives CASSLAGANEQYF.

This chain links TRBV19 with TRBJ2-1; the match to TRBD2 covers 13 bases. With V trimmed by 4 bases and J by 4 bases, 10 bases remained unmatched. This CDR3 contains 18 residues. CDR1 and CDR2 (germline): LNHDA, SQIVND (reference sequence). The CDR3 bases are TGTGCCAGTAGTACCCGACTAGCGGGGGGCTCTACATACAATGAGCAGTTCTTC. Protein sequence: CASSTRLAGGSTYNEQFF.

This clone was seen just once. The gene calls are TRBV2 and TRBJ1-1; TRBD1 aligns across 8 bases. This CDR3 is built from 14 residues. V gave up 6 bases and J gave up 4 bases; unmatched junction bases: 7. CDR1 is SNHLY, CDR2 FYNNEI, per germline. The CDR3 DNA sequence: TGTGCCAGCAGGATACGTACAGGGGGCACTGAAGCTTTCTTT. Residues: CASRIRTGGTEAFF. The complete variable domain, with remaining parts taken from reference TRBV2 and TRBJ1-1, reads EPEVTQTPSHQVTQMGQEVILRCVPISNHLYFYWYRQILGQKVEFLVSFYNNEISEKSEIFDDQFSVERPDGSNFTLKIRSTKLEDSAMYFCASRIRTGGTEAFFGQGTRLTVV.

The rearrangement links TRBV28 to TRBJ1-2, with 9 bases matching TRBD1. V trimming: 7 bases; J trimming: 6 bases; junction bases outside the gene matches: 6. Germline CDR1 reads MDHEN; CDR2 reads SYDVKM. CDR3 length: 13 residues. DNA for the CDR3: TGTGCCAGCACTGGGACAGGGCCCCATGGCTACACCTTC. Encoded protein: CASTGTGPHGYTF.

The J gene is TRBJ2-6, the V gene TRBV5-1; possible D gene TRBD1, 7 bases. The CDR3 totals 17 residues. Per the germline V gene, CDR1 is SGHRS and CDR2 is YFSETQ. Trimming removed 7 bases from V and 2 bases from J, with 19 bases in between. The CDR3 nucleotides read TGCGCCAGCTGCCTCGTTCAGGGGGGAGCTGGGGCCAACGTCCTGACTTTC. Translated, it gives CASCLVQGGAGANVLTF.

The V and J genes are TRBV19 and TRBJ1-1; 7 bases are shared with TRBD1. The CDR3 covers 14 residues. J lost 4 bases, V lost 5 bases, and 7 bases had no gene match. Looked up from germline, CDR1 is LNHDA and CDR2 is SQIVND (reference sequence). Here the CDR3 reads CASSYQTGLTEAFF. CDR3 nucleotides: TGTGCCAGTAGTTATCAGACAGGGCTCACTGAAGCTTTCTTT.

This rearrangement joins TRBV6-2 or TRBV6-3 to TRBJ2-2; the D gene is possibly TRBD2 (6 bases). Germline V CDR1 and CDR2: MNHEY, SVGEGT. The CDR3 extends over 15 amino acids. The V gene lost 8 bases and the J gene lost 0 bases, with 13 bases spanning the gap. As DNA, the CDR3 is TGTGCCAGCCGCCGGGACTCGGCGAACACCGGGGAGCTGTTTTTT. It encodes CASRRDSANTGELFF.

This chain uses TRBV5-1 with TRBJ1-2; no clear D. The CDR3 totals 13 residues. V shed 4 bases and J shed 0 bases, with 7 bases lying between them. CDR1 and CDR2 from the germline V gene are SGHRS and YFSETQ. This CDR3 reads CASSPGSNYGYTF. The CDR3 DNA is TGCGCCAGCAGCCCGGGATCTAACTATGGCTACACCTTC. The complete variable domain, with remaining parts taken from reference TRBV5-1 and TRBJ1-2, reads KAGVTQTPRYLIKTRGQQVTLSCSPISGHRSVSWYQQTPGQGLQFLFEYFSETQRNKGNFPGRFSGRQFSNSRSEMNVSTLELGDSALYLCASSPGSNYGYTFGSGTRLTVV.

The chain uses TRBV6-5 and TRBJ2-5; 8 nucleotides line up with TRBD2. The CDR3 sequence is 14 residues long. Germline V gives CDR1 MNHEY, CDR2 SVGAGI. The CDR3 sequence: CGAGGRASRETQYF. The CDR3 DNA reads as TGTGGCGCGGGGGGCAGGGCATCTAGAGAGACCCAGTACTTC.